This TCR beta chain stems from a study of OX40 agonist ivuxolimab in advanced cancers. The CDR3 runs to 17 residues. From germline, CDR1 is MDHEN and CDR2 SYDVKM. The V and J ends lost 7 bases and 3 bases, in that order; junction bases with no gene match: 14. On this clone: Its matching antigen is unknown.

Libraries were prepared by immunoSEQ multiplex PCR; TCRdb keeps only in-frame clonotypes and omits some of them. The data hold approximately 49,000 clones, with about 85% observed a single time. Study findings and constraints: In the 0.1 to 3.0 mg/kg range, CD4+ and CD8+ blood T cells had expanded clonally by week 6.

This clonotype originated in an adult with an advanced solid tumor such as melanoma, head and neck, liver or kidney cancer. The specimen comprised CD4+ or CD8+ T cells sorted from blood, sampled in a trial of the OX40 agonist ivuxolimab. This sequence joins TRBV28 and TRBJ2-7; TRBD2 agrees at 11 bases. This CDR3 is CASNTMGLAGGYYEQYF. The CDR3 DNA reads TGTGCCAGCAACACTATGGGGCTAGCGGGGGGCTACTACGAGCAGTACTTC.